The 30 T cell receptor beta chains listed next were all sequenced from one sample in a study of shared clonotypes between healthy human individuals. The protocol was immunoSEQ multiplex PCR, while the TCRdb copy is restricted to in-frame clones and leaves out a portion. The sample shows over a million clones, about 84% of them seen only once. The specimen sequenced was memory CD4+ T cells from PBMCs. The subset was: CD45RA-negative fraction. The receptors come from a man between 18 and 29 years old in good health. Some clones in this sample may be carry-over from other donors' samples.

This clone was picked up one time. The rearrangement uses TRBV9 and TRBJ2-3; TRBD1 agrees at 8 bases. V trimming: 4 bases; J trimming: 2 bases; junction bases outside the gene matches: 6. Germline CDR1 reads SGDLS; CDR2 reads YYNGEE. This CDR3 is 15 amino acids long. The CDR3 loop is CASSPRQGATDTQYF. The DNA for the CDR3 is TGTGCCAGCAGCCCGCGGCAGGGGGCCACAGATACGCAGTATTTT. Full variable domain (outside the CDR3, taken from reference TRBV9 and TRBJ2-3): DSGVTQTPKHLITATGQRVTLRCSPRSGDLSVYWYQQSLDQGLQFLIQYYNGEERAKGNILERFSAQQFPDLHSELNLSSLELGDSALYFCASSPRQGATDTQYFGPGTRLTVL.

J is TRBJ1-2 and V is TRBV5-5; no firm D call. The germline V and J ends were trimmed by 4 bases and 1 base, with 17 bases remaining between them. CDR1 SGHKS and CDR2 YYEKEE come from the germline V gene (reference sequence). CDR3 length: 16 amino acids. CDR3 protein: CASSLSGGRINYGYTF. In DNA form, the CDR3 reads TGTGCCAGCAGCCTATCGGGAGGGCGAATTAACTATGGCTACACCTTC.

For this clone: This sample includes further DNA sequences coding for the same CDR3. The chain employs TRBV28 and TRBJ1-2; no firm D call. The CDR3 sequence is 13 residues long. The germline V and J ends were trimmed by 2 bases and 2 bases, with 6 bases remaining between them. Per the germline V gene, CDR1 is MDHEN and CDR2 is SYDVKM. CDR3 region: CASSLTVNYGYTF. CDR3 nucleotide sequence: TGTGCCAGCAGTTTAACCGTAAACTATGGCTACACCTTC.

This clone appeared a few times. The genes are TRBV7-9 and TRBJ1-4; D perhaps matches TRBD1 (6 bases). CDR1 and CDR2 (germline): SEHNR, FQNEAQ (reference sequence). V was clipped by 3 bases and J by 5 bases, with 13 bases between them. The CDR3 sequence is 15 residues long. The CDR3 region is CASSLLGGHNEKLFF. CDR3 nucleotide sequence: TGTGCCAGCAGCTTGCTCGGGGGGCACAATGAAAAACTGTTTTTT.

Written as DNA, the CDR3 is TGTGCCAGCATAGACAGGGTGAGGAATGAGCAGTTCTTC. It yields the protein CASIDRVRNEQFF. The V and J genes are TRBV7-3 and TRBJ2-1; 7 bases are a match to TRBD1. V shed 7 bases and J 7 bases; nucleotides not matched to a gene: 7. This CDR3 region has 13 residues. Germline values: CDR1 SGHTA, CDR2 FQGTGA.

The chain uses TRBV6-5 and TRBJ2-5; maybe TRBD2 (7 bases). Per germline, CDR1 MNHEY and CDR2 SVGAGI. V lost 0 bases and J lost 5, with 10 bases in between. The CDR3 length is 14 residues. CDR3 in DNA: TGTGCCAGCAGTTACTCGGGGGGGCCGGAGACCCAGTACTTC. Its translation: CASSYSGGPETQYF.

As for this clone: A read error is likely here: a far larger clone is one base away. The chain recombines TRBV30 with TRBJ1-5; no clear D gene. The CDR3 runs 14 residues. The germline V gene encodes CDR1 GTSNPN and CDR2 SVGIG (reference sequence). This CDR3 reads CAWSVLQENQPEHF. The CDR3 DNA follows: TGTGCCTGGAGTGTATTGCAGGAGAATCAGCCCGAGCATTTT.

V is TRBV4-3 and J is TRBJ2-3, with 16 nucleotides matching TRBD2. There are 18 residues in the CDR3. With 2 bases clipped from V and 4 bases from J, the junction kept 6 bases outside the gene matches. Germline loops: CDR1 LGHNA, CDR2 YSLEER. In DNA, the CDR3 is TGCGCCAGCAGCCAAACCCTGGGACTAGCGGGAGGGGCAGATACGCAGTATTTT. Translating it yields CASSQTLGLAGGADTQYF.

The chain uses TRBV5-1 and TRBJ2-3, with no clear D. Germline V CDR1 and CDR2: SGHRS, YFSETQ. V lost 0 bases and J 8 bases, leaving 13 bases between the germline ends. The CDR3 is 14 residues long. This chain's CDR3 is CASSLGLGIGTQYF. The CDR3 DNA reads as TGCGCCAGCAGCTTGGGGCTTGGGATAGGTACGCAGTATTTT.

For this clone: The junction does not match germline at one end; this may be a read error. This chain joins TRBV11-2 and TRBJ2-1; TRBD2 might be the D (5 bases). This CDR3 has 16 residues. The V gene's germline CDR1 is SGHAT and CDR2 FQNNGV. The CDR3: CASSLDGERSYDEQFF. CDR3 in DNA: TGTGCCAGCAGCTTAGATGGCGAGCGGAGCTACGATGAGCAGTTCTTC.

The chain recombines TRBV7-3 with TRBJ1-5; weak D call: TRBD1 (5 bases). This CDR3 is 15 amino acids long. Germline CDR1 is SGHTA and CDR2 is FQGTGA. Trimming shortened V by 5 bases and J by 3 bases, and 14 bases separated the two germline ends. In DNA form, the CDR3 reads TGTGCCAGCAGCCCCGGGCAGGGTTCCAATCAGCCCCAGCATTTT. Translated, it gives CASSPGQGSNQPQHF.

The chain has TRBV9 and TRBJ2-7; D is ambiguous. The V end lost 0 bases, the J end lost 0 bases, and 4 bases lay between the germline ends. Looked up from germline, CDR1 is SGDLS and CDR2 is YYNGEE. This CDR3 contains 13 residues. CDR3 in amino acids: CASSVGASYEQYF. The CDR3, as DNA: TGTGCCAGCAGCGTAGGCGCCTCCTACGAGCAGTACTTC.

In DNA form, the CDR3 reads TGTGCCTGGCGTACAAGGGGTCGCACAGATACGCAGTATTTT. Translating gives CAWRTRGRTDTQYF. The chain employs TRBV30 and TRBJ2-3, with D maybe TRBD1 (5 bases). V lost 5 bases to trimming and J lost 1 base, with 13 bases between them. Germline assignment: CDR1 GTSNPN and CDR2 SVGIG (reference sequence). The CDR3 spans 14 residues.

The V and J genes are TRBV5-1 and TRBJ1-1; D not resolved. V lost 4 bases and J lost 3, with 10 bases in between. This CDR3 spans 13 amino acids. CDR1 is SGHRS, CDR2 YFSETQ, per germline. This CDR3 is CASSPDVHTEAFF. CDR3 nucleotides: TGCGCCAGCAGCCCAGACGTCCACACTGAAGCTTTCTTT.

This clone showed up just once. V is TRBV25-1 and J is TRBJ1-2; 8 bases are a match to TRBD1. The germline V gene has CDR1 MGHDK and CDR2 SYGVNS. There are 15 residues in the CDR3. Losses at the gene ends were 1 base for V and 8 bases for J; bases not matched to a gene: 9. CDR3 protein: CASSEWGRGREGYTF. For the CDR3, the DNA is TGTGCCAGCAGTGAATGGGGCAGGGGGCGCGAGGGCTACACCTTC.

The gene calls are TRBV28 and TRBJ2-5; either TRBD1 or TRBD2 may supply D (5 bases each). The CDR3 has 12 amino acids. Germline V gives CDR1 MDHEN, CDR2 SYDVKM. V lost 9 bases to trimming and J lost 5 bases, with 13 bases between them. CDR3 bases: TGTGCCAGTAGGCCGGGGCGGGAGACCCAGTACTTC. It translates to CASRPGRETQYF. Looking up the rest from reference TRBV28 and TRBJ2-5 gives the full variable domain: DVKVTQSSRYLVKRTGEKVFLECVQDMDHENMFWYRQDPGLGLRLIYFSYDVKMKEKGDIPEGYSVSREKKERFSLILESASTNQTSMYLCASRPGRETQYFGPGTRLLVL.

This clone has just a few counts. The chain joins TRBV6-6 to TRBJ2-1; the match to TRBD2 covers 7 bases. The CDR3 runs 12 residues. Per the germline V gene, CDR1 is MNHNY and CDR2 is SVGAGI (reference sequence). V lost 5 bases, J lost 9 bases, and 4 bases stayed unmatched. The DNA of the CDR3 is TGTGCCAGCAGTCCCCCGGGAGGTGAGCAGTTCTTC. Residues: CASSPPGGEQFF.

The chain recombines TRBV7-9 with TRBJ1-5, with 10 bases identical to TRBD1. V shed 3 bases, J shed 5 bases, and the junction held 1 base outside the gene matches. This CDR3 has 14 amino acids. Germline V gene sequence: CDR1 SEHNR, CDR2 FQNEAQ (reference sequence). The CDR3 is CASSFGQGDQPQHF. CDR3 DNA sequence: TGTGCCAGCAGCTTTGGACAGGGGGATCAGCCCCAGCATTTT. Variable domain in full (rest from reference TRBV7-9 and TRBJ1-5): DTGVSQNPRHKITKRGQNVTFRCDPISEHNRLYWYRQTLGQGPEFLTYFQNEAQLEKSRLLSDRFSAERPKGSFSTLEIQRTEQGDSAMYLCASSFGQGDQPQHFGDGTRLSIL.

As DNA, the CDR3 is TGTGCCAGCAGCTCACCGGACGTGGGTTTCGGGGAGCTGTTTTTT. Its protein product is CASSSPDVGFGELFF. The chain recombines TRBV7-3 with TRBJ2-2; D gene uncertain. The CDR3 runs to 15 residues. V was trimmed by 4 bases and J by 7 bases, leaving 16 bases between them. Per the germline V gene, CDR1 is SGHTA and CDR2 is FQGTGA. The complete variable domain, with remaining parts taken from reference TRBV7-3 and TRBJ2-2, reads GAGVSQTPSNKVTEKGKYVELRCDPISGHTALYWYRQSLGQGPEFLIYFQGTGAADDSGLPNDRFFAVRPEGSVSTLKIQRTERGDSAVYLCASSSPDVGFGELFFGEGSRLTVL.

The CDR3 DNA follows: TGTGCCAGCAGTGGTAAGAACACCGGGGAGCTGTTTTTT. The encoded protein is CASSGKNTGELFF. The chain has TRBV6-4 and TRBJ2-2; no clear D gene. The germline V gene encodes CDR1 MRHNA and CDR2 SNTAGT. The CDR3 is made up of 13 amino acids. V gave up 4 bases and J gave up 1 base, with 4 bases separating them.

This clone was detected once. The chain joins TRBV28 to TRBJ2-3; unclear D gene. In germline, CDR1 is MDHEN, CDR2 SYDVKM. The CDR3 spans 12 residues. Trimming shortened V by 6 bases and J by 6 bases, and 10 bases separated the two germline ends. CDR3 sequence (DNA): TGTGCCAGCAGCCGCGTTTTCGATACGCAGTATTTT. Residues: CASSRVFDTQYF. Combining the CDR3 with reference TRBV28 and TRBJ2-3 gives the whole variable domain DVKVTQSSRYLVKRTGEKVFLECVQDMDHENMFWYRQDPGLGLRLIYFSYDVKMKEKGDIPEGYSVSREKKERFSLILESASTNQTSMYLCASSRVFDTQYFGPGTRLTVL.

V is TRBV5-1 and J is TRBJ2-1, with D maybe TRBD2 (6 bases). Between the trimmed V and J ends, which lost 5 bases and 0 bases, there was a span of 12 bases. This CDR3 region has 15 residues. The germline gives CDR1 SGHRS, CDR2 YFSETQ. The CDR3 spells CASRVLATSYNEQFF. Here the CDR3 DNA reads TGCGCCAGCAGGGTCCTAGCGACCTCCTACAATGAGCAGTTCTTC.

The chain combines TRBV7-3 with TRBJ2-3; no firm D call. Germline CDR1 and CDR2: SGHTA and FQGTGA. V lost 1 base and J 5 bases, leaving 7 bases between the germline ends. The CDR3 is made up of 13 amino acids. CDR3 nucleotide sequence: TGTGCCAGCAGCTTAAGCGGCCAAGATACGCAGTATTTT. This sequence encodes CASSLSGQDTQYF.

This clone came up many times. The chain carries TRBV5-4 and TRBJ2-3; the match to TRBD2 covers 7 bases. V lost 0 bases to trimming and J lost 5 bases; unmatched junction nucleotides: 6. Germline V gives CDR1 SGHNT, CDR2 YYREEE (reference sequence). This CDR3 is 15 amino acids long. The CDR3 sequence is CASSLAGGRGDTQYF. DNA of the CDR3: TGTGCCAGCAGCTTGGCGGGAGGCCGGGGAGATACGCAGTATTTT.

This sequence joins TRBV5-6 and TRBJ2-5, with a weak D call TRBD1 (6 bases). The germline gives CDR1 SGHDT, CDR2 YYEEEE. The V end lost 1 base, the J end lost 7 bases, and 14 bases lay between the germline ends. The CDR3 is 14 residues long. CDR3 DNA sequence: TGTGCCAGCAGCTTGACGGCAGGGGCGGCGACCCAGTACTTC. Amino acid sequence: CASSLTAGAATQYF.

The chain uses TRBV30 and TRBJ2-1; 7 bases align to TRBD2. V lost 0 bases and J lost 9; bases outside the gene matches: 11. Germline values: CDR1 GTSNPN, CDR2 SVGIG (reference sequence). The CDR3 contains 15 residues. The CDR3 nucleotides read TGTGCCTGGAGTGTACTATTCCGGGGGAGGGCTGAGCAGTTCTTC. Its protein is CAWSVLFRGRAEQFF. The full variable domain, its missing parts supplied by reference TRBV30 and TRBJ2-1, is SQTIHQWPATLVQPVGSPLSLECTVEGTSNPNLYWYRQAAGRGLQLLFYSVGIGQISSEVPQNLSASRPQDRQFILSSKKLLLSDSGFYLCAWSVLFRGRAEQFFGPGTRLTVL.

The V and J genes are TRBV6-1 and TRBJ2-1, with TRBD2 identical over 12 bases. The CDR3 contains 15 residues. Germline V CDR1 and CDR2: MNHNS, SASEGT. V shed 3 bases and J 5 bases; nucleotides not matched to a gene: 2. In DNA, the CDR3 is TGTGCCAGCAGTGAGGGACTAGCGGGTGACAATGAGCAGTTCTTC. Its translation: CASSEGLAGDNEQFF.

The CDR3 is CSVVTAISSTDTQYF. CDR3 DNA: TGCAGCGTTGTGACAGCCATTTCTAGCACAGATACGCAGTATTTT. This sequence joins TRBV29-1 and TRBJ2-3, with a weak D call TRBD1 (5 bases). The V gene lost 4 bases and the J gene lost 0 bases, with 14 bases spanning the gap. The CDR3 has 15 amino acids. Germline CDR1 and CDR2: SQVTM and ANQGSEA.

Points on this clone: It may be a read error: a sequence one base away is much more abundant. Other DNA sequences in this sample translate to the same CDR3. The V call is TRBV7-2, the J call TRBJ2-3; D uncertain. Between the trimmed V and J ends, which lost 5 bases and 6 bases, there was a span of 6 bases. The CDR3 spans 11 residues. The germline V gene encodes CDR1 SGHTA and CDR2 FQGNSA. The DNA of the CDR3 is TGTGCCAGCAGCCCCCGGGATACGCAGTATTTT. Translation: CASSPRDTQYF.

The DNA of the CDR3 is TGTGCCAGCAGCCTGAGGACCCAAACAGATACGCAGTATTTT. It yields the protein CASSLRTQTDTQYF. The genes are TRBV7-2 and TRBJ2-3; the D is unclear. The V gene's germline CDR1 is SGHTA and CDR2 FQGNSA. This CDR3 is 14 amino acids long. The ends were cut back, 5 bases at V and 3 bases at J, with 12 bases in the middle.